This TCR beta chain emerged from a study of CD8+ T cells in alopecia areata (dated by TCRdb to the late 2010s). About the full investigation: Treated patients were enrolled in an open-label pilot trial of oral tofacitinib, 5 to 10 mg twice daily, for moderate-to-severe alopecia areata. Tofacitinib was administered for 6 to 18 months, and 6 months of follow-up off drug were then conducted to assess delayed response and recurrence. For the treated patients, the SALT score, which quantifies what percentage of scalp surface area is affected, served as the measure of disease severity. High-throughput TCRbeta sequencing was used to examine T cell clonal expansion in alopecia areata in both the C3H/HeJ mouse model and human patients. Scalp tissue and sorted CD4+ and CD8+ peripheral blood T cells from patchy and totalis/universalis alopecia areata patients and from healthy controls were covered by human TCRbeta sequencing. Biopsies were taken from tofacitinib-treated patients at baseline and again at 4 and 24 weeks into treatment, and several of those patients also had a later scalp biopsy. Scalp clonality was compared among normal scalp (n=4), patchy alopecia areata scalp (n=8), and alopecia totalis/universalis scalp (n=8). RNA was obtained with the PAXgene miRNA kit for fixed scalp, the miRNeasy kit for PBMCs, and the RNeasy kit for mouse skin. TCRbeta CDR3 regions were amplified by immunoSEQ multiplex PCR using 35 Vbeta forward and 13 Jbeta reverse primers. Findings and caveats that apply to the study as a whole: Because the treated cohort was small and had only one nonresponder, larger studies are needed to examine links between baseline CD8+ expansion and response. Compared with normal scalp, lesional scalp, particularly in alopecia totalis/universalis, had higher clonality and more expanded CD8+ clones, which suggests antigenic drive. Unlike mouse skin, which is dominated by gammadelta T cells, normal human skin has resident alphabeta T cells that are also sequenced, and this complicates analysis of the scalp TCR repertoire. Scalp clonality and the number of expanded CD8+ clones among the top 100 scalp clones were significantly decreased by tofacitinib. During tofacitinib treatment, many expanded lesional clones remained in scalp and blood, and this persistence may partly explain relapse after treatment is stopped. Shared TCR sequences between patients were less evident than in mice, which may be partly attributable to HLA diversity in the patient population.

This clone appeared a single time. Its antigen is currently not known. Base qualities are not recorded, but no much larger clone differs from it by a single base. The CDR1 and CDR2 encoded by the germline V gene (reference sequence) are SEHNR and FQNEAQ. The CDR3 has 16 amino acids, counting the end cysteine and phenylalanine. The read is trimmed to its CDR3 DNA, 48 bases read in frame from base 1. Cut back by 2 bases and 4 bases, the V and J ends lie 12 bases apart. The time point label corresponds to: less than five weeks on oral tofacitinib. The treatment or condition label here, explained by the study, means: oral pan-JAK inhibitor, 5-10 mg twice daily. Peripheral blood and lesional scalp punch biopsies were obtained from patients with alopecia areata. After PBMCs were isolated by density centrifugation and stained for CD3, CD4 and CD8, a FACSAria was used to sort CD4+ and CD8+ T cells. Libraries were constructed by the immunoSEQ multiplex PCR assay. RNA was extracted from all samples and reverse transcribed into cDNA, which served as template for TCR sequencing. First-strand cDNA was synthesized with SuperScript III using a 2:1 mix of oligo-dT and random hexamers. A synthetic immune receptor repertoire was used to measure amplification bias, and any remaining bias was corrected computationally. In the original analysis: Raw reads were preprocessed to remove errors, and CDR3 was defined by IMGT conventions from the conserved cysteine to phenylalanine. To get clonality, Shannon entropy was normalized by log2 of the number of productive unique TCRs and the result was subtracted from 1. CD4 or CD8 identity of scalp clones was inferred by cross-referencing scalp TCRbeta sequences with sorted blood CD4 and CD8 repertoires. Sourced from immuneACCESS, this table was stored by TCRdb with only in-frame sequences that have V and J called. A share of the clones is absent; for the studies checked, an unresolved V gene accounts for under half, and the remainder has no known explanation. Clonal size and the V and J genes are those of that table, whereas D and trimming came from the DNA. The sample table records about 160,000 clones; roughly 65% of these occur just once. The ten largest clonotypes hold approximately 0.91% of the sample.

The sequence came from a human donor with alopecia areata. The specimen was CD4+ T cells sorted from blood, collected at week 4, from a patient treated with tofacitinib. The receptor chain draws on TRBV7-9 and TRBJ2-6; the D segment could be TRBD2, given 5 matching bases. In nucleotides, the sequence is TGTGCCAGCAGCTTACCGGGGAACTCCGGGGCCAACGTCCTGACTTTC. Its translation reads: CASSLPGNSGANVLTF.